The clone carrying this T cell receptor (beta chain) was picked up one time. This record belongs to a study of shared T cell receptors in the human thymus. Assay: immunoSEQ multiplex PCR; the TCRdb copy retains only in-frame clones and omits some. This sample has roughly 710,000 clones, with around 85% found just once. The data also belong to a second study, concerning human thymus T cells.

What was sequenced was thymocytes. This receptor was obtained from a girl less than two years old with a congenital heart defect.

CDR3 sequence: CASKNSTILKSYGYTF. For the CDR3, the DNA is TGCGCCAGCAAGAACAGCACAATTCTTAAAAGCTATGGCTACACCTTC. V and J are TRBV10-2 and TRBJ1-2; D ambiguous. Germline values: CDR1 WSHSY, CDR2 SAAADI. V lost 7 bases and J lost 4, with 22 bases in between. The CDR3 runs 16 residues.